The 5 T cell receptor beta chains in this list originate from one sample, sequenced in a study of control samples from healthy donors and cancer patients. Assay used: immunoSEQ multiplex PCR; TCRdb lists only in-frame clones, some missing. Of roughly 150,000 clones listed, 80% to 90% are singletons. Sequencing was performed on blood. The receptors were sampled from a young man in good health.

Points on this clone: Being one base from a much bigger clone, this may be a read error. This chain joins TRBV5-5 and TRBJ2-3, with no clear D. Trimming took 5 bases from V and 2 from J, leaving 3 bases between them. The CDR3 is 11 amino acids. The germline CDR1 and CDR2 sequences are SGHKS and YYEKEE (reference sequence). The CDR3 region has the DNA TGTGCCAGCAGATCCACAGATACGCAGTATTTT. Encoded protein: CASRSTDTQYF. The full variable domain, with the rest looked up from reference TRBV5-5 and TRBJ2-3, is DAGVTQSPTHLIKTRGQQVTLRCSPISGHKSVSWYQQVLGQGPQFIFQYYEKEERGRGNFPDRFSARQFPNYSSELNVNALLLGDSALYLCASRSTDTQYFGPGTRLTVL.

The chain is built from TRBV7-2 and TRBJ2-7; D unclear. Germline loops: CDR1 SGHTA, CDR2 FQGNSA. The CDR3 extends over 12 amino acids. Between the trimmed V and J ends, which lost 0 bases and 6 bases, there was a span of 6 bases. The CDR3, as DNA: TGTGCCAGCAGCTTAGCGGTCTCCGAGCAGTACTTC. Its translation is CASSLAVSEQYF. The full variable domain, with the rest looked up from reference TRBV7-2 and TRBJ2-7, is GAGVSQSPSNKVTEKGKDVELRCDPISGHTALYWYRQSLGQGLEFLIYFQGNSAPDKSGLPSDRFSAERTGGSVSTLTIQRTQQEDSAVYLCASSLAVSEQYFGPGTRLTVT.

This clone was counted a few times. At the DNA level, this CDR3 is encoded by other sequences in the same sample as well. The chain is built from TRBV6-6 and TRBJ2-7; D possibly corresponds to TRBD1 (5 bases). The germline V gene encodes CDR1 MNHNY and CDR2 SVGAGI (reference sequence). The CDR3 extends over 11 amino acids. V was cut by 5 bases and J by 10 bases, with 12 bases left in between. The chain's CDR3 is CASSIAGLQYF. CDR3 in DNA: TGTGCCAGCAGTATCGCAGGGTTACAGTACTTC.

The chain couples TRBV3-1 (or the pseudogene TRBV3-2) to TRBJ2-5, with TRBD2 matching 10 bases. Germline V gene lookup returns CDR1 LGHDT and CDR2 YNNKEL (reference sequence). This CDR3 has 16 residues. With V trimmed by 4 bases and J by 5 bases, 10 bases remained unmatched. The CDR3 DNA follows: TGTGCCAGCAGCCTTGGGGCTAGCGGGGGACGGGAGACCCAGTACTTC. Its protein is CASSLGASGGRETQYF.

V usage is TRBV18 and J usage is TRBJ2-7; D may correspond to TRBD1 or TRBD2 (5 bases each). The germline gives CDR1 KGHSH, CDR2 LQKENI. The germline V and J ends were trimmed by 0 bases and 5 bases, with 8 bases remaining between them. CDR3 length: 13 amino acids. The CDR3: CASSPPGRNEQYF. The CDR3 nucleotides read TGTGCCAGCTCACCACCGGGACGGAACGAGCAGTACTTC.